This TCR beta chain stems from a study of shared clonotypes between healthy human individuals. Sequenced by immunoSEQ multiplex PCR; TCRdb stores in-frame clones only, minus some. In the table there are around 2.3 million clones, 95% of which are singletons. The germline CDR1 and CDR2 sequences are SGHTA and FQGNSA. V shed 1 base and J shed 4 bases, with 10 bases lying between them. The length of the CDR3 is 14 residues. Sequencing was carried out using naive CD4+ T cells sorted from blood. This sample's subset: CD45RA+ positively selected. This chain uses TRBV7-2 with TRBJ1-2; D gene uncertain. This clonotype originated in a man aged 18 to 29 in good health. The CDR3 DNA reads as TGTGCCAGCAGCTTAGGCGGCAGTTTCTATGGCTACACCTTC. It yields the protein CASSLGGSFYGYTF.